A selection of T cell receptor beta chains follows, all from one sample in a study of shared clonotypes between healthy human individuals. This table comes from immunoSEQ multiplex PCR, and its TCRdb copy is limited to in-frame clones, with some not included. The table has about 1,500,000 clones, 95% to 97% seen once. Sample: naive CD4+ T cells sorted from blood. The receptor set was obtained from a man between 25 and 39 years old in good health. CDR3s leave out the opening cysteine and the closing phenylalanine or tryptophan.

>TRBJ2-3|TRBV5-4
ASSSSYRWDTQY
>TRBJ2-7|TRBV5-1
ASSWSDRAGGAYEQY
>TRBJ2-4|TRBV7-2
ASSLAQGNIQY
>TRBJ2-5|TRBV5-4
ASSSRKGEETQY
>TRBJ1-4|TRBV7-2
ASSFGGQYEKLF
>TRBJ1-2|TRBV10-3
AISSGTELNYGYT
>TRBJ2-7|TRBV11-2
ASSLAGGPYEQY
>TRBJ2-5|TRBV19
ASSIGVGGTETQY
>TRBJ2-7|TRBV4-1
ASSQMGPPYEQY
>TRBJ1-2|TRBV7-2
ASSLDNRQTDRYT
>TRBJ2-1|TRBV14
ASRKSVAGSGEQF
>TRBJ2-7|TRBV28
ASRDGSFGYEQY
>TRBJ1-5|TRBV15
ATSRTGAGQPQH
>TRBJ2-3|TRBV7-2
ASSPPPADTQY
>TRBJ2-1|TRBV10-1
ASSKEAGGNNEQF
>TRBJ2-5|TRBV5-1
ASSLLLAGGGETQY
>TRBJ2-1|TRBV11-1
ASSLLRPSGRYNEQF
>TRBJ2-2|TRBV10-2
ASSPQGIGELF
>TRBJ2-1|TRBV9
ASSGGLGNNEQF